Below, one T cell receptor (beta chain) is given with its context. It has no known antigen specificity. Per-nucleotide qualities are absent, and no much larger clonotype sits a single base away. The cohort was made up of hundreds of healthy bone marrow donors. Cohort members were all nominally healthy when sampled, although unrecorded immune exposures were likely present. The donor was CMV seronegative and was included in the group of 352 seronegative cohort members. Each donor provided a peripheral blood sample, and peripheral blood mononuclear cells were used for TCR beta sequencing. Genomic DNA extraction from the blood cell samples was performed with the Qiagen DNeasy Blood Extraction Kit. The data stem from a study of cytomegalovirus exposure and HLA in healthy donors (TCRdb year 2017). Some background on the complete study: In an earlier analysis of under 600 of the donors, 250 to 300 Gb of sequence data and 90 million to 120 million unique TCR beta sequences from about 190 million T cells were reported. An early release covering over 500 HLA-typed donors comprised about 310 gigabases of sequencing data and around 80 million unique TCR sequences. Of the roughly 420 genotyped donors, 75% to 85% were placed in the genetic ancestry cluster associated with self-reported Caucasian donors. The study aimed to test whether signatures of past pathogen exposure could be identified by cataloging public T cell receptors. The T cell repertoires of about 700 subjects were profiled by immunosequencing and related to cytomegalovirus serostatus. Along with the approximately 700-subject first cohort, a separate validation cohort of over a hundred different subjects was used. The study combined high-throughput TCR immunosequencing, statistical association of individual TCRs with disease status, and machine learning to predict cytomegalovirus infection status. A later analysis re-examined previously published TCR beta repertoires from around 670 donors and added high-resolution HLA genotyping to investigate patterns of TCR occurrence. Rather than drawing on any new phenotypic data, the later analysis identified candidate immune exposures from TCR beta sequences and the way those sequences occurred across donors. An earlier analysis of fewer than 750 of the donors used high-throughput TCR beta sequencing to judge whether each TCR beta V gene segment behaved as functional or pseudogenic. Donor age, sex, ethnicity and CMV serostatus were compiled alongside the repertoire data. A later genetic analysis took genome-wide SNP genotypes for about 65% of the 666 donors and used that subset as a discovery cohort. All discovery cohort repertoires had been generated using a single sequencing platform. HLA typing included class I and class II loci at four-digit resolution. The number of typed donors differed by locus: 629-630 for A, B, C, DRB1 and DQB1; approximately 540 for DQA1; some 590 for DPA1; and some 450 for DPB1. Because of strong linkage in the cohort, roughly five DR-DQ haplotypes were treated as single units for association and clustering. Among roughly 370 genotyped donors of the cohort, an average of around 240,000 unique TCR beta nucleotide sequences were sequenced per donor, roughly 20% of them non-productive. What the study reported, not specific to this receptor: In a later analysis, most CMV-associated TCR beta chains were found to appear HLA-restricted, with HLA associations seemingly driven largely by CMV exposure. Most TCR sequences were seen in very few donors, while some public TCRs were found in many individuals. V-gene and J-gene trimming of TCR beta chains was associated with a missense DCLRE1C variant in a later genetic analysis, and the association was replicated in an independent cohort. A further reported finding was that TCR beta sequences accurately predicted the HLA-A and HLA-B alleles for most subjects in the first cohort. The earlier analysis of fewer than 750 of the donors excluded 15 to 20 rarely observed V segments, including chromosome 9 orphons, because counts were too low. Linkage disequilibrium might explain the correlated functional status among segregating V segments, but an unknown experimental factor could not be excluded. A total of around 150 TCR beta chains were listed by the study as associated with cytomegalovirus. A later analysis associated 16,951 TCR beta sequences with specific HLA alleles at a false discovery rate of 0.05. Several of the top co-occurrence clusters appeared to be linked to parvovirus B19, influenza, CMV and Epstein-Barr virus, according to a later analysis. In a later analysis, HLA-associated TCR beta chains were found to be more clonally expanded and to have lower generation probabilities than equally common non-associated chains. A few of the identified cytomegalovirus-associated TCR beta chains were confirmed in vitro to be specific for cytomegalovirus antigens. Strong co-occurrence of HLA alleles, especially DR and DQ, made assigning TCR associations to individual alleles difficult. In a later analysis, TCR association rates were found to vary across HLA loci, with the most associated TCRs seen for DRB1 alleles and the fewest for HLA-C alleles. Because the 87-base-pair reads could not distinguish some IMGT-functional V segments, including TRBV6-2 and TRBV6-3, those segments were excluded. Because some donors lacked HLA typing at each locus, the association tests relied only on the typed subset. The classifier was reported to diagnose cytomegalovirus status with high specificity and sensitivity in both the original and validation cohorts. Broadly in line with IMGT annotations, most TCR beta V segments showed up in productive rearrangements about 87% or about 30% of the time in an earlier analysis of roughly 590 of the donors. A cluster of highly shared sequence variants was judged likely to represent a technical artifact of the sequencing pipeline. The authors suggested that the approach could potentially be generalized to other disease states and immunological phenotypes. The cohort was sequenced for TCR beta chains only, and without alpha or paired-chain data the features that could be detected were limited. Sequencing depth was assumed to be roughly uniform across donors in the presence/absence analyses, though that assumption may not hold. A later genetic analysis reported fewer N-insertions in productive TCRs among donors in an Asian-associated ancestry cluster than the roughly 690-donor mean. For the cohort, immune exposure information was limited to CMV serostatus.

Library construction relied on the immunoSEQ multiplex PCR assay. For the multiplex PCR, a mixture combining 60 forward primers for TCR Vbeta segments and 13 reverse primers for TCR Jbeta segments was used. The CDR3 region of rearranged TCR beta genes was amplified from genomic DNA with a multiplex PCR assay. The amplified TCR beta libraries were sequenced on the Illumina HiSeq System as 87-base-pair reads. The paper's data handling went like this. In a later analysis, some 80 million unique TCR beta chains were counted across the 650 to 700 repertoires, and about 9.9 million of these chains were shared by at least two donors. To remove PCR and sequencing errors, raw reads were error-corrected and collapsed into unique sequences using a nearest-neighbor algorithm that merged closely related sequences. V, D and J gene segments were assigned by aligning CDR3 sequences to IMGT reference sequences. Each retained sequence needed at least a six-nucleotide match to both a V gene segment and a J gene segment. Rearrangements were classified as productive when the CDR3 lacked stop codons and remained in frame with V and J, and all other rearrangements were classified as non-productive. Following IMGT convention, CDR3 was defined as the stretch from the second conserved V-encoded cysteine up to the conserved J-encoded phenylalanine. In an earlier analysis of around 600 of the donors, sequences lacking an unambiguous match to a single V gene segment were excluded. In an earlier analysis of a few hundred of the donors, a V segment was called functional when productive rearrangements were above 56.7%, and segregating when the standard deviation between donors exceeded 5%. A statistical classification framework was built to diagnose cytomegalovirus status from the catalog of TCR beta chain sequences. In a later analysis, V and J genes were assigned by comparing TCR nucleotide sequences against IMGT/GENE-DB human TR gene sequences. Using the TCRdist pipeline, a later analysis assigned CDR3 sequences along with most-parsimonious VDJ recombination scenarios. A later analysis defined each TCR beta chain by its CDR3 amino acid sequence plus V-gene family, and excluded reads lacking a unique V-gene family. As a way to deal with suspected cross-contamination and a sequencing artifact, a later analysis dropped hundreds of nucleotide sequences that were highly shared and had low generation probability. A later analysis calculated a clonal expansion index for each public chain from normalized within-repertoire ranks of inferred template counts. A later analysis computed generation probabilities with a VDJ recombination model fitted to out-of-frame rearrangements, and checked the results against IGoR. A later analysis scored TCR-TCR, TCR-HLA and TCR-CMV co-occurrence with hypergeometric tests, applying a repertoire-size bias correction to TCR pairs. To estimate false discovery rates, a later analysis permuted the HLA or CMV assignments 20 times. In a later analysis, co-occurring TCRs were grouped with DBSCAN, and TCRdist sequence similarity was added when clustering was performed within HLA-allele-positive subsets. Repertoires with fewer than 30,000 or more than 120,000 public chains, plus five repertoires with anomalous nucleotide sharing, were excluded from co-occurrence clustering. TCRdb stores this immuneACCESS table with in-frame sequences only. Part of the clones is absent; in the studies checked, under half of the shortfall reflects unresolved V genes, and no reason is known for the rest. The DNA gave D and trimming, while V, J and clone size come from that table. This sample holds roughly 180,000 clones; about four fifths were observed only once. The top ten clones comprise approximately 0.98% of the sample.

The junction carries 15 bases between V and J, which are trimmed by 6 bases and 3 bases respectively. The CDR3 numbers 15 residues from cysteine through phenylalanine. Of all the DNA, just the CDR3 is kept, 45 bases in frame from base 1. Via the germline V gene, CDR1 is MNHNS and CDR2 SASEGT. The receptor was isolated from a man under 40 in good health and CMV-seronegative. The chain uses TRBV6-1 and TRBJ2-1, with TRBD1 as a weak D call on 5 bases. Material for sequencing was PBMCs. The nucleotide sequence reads TGTGCCAGCAGCAGGGTCCCCTCGAACTACAATGAGCAGTTCTTC. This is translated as CASSRVPSNYNEQFF.